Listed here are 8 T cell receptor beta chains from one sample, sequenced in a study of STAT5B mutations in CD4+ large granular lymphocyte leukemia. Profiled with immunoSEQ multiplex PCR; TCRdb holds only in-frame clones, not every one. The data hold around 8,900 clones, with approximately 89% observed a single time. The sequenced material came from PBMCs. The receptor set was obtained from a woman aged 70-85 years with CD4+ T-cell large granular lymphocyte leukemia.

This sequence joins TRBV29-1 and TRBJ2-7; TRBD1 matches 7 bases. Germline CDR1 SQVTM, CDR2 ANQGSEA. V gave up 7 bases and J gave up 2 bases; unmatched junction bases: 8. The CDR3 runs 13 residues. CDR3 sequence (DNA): TGCAGCGCCGAGGACAGGTCAACCTACGAGCAGTACTTC. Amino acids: CSAEDRSTYEQYF.

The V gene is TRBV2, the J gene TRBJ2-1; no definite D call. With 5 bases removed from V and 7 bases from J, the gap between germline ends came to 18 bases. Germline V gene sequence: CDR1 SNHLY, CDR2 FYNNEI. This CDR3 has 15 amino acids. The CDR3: CASSTWAQSRNEQFF. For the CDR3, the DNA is TGTGCCAGCAGTACCTGGGCCCAGTCGAGGAATGAGCAGTTCTTC.

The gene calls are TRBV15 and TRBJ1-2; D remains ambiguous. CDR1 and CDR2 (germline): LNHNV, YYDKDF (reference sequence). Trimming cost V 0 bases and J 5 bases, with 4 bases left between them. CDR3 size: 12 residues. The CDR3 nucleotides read TGTGCCACCAGCAGAGACAGTTATGGCTACACCTTC. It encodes CATSRDSYGYTF.

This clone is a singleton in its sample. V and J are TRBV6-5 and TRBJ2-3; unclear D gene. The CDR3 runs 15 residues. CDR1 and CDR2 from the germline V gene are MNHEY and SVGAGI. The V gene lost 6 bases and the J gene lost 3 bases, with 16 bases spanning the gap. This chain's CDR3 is CASRDSTVGTDTQYF. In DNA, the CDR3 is TGTGCCAGCAGAGACTCAACAGTGGGTACAGATACGCAGTATTTT.

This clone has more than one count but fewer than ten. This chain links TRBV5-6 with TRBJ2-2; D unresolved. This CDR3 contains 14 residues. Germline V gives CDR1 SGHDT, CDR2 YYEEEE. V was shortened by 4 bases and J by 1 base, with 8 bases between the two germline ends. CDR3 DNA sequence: TGTGCCAGCAGCCCCGTGAGGAACACCGGGGAGCTGTTTTTT. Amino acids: CASSPVRNTGELFF.

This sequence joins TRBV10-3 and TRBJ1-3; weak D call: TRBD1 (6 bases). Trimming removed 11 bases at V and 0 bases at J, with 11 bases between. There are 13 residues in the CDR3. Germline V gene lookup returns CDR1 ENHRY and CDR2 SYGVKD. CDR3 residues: CASGQTSGNTIYF. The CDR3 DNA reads TGTGCCTCCGGACAGACCTCTGGAAACACCATATATTTT.

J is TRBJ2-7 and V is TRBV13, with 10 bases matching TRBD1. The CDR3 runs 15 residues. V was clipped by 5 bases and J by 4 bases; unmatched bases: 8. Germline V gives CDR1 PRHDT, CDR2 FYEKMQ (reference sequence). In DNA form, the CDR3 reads TGTGCCAGCAGCACTGGGACAGGGGTCCGTTACGAGCAGTACTTC. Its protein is CASSTGTGVRYEQYF.

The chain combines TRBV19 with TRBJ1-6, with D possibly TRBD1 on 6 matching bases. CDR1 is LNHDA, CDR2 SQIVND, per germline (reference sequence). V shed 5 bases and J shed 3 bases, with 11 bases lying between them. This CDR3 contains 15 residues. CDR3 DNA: TGTGCCAGTAGTGGTGAGGACAGCTATAATTCACCCCTCCACTTT. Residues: CASSGEDSYNSPLHF.